This paragraph covers one T cell receptor (beta chain) sequence. Germline values: CDR1 SGHRS, CDR2 YFSETQ. V dropped 4 bases and J dropped 2; count of bases not matched to a gene: 5. The length of the CDR3 is 15 residues. Authors' processing steps: Scientists estimated how many nucleated cells there were by amplifying reference gene primers. The method was immunoSEQ multiplex PCR; TCRdb's version includes in-frame clones alone and lacks a portion of them. Clonal size and the V and J genes are those of that table, whereas D and trimming came from the DNA. The sample includes over 400,000 clones, 75% to 90% of them seen just once. This specimen comes from a study of blood T cell repertoires in COVID-19. Study-level background: PBMCs, B-cell-depleted T cells, or T cells provided the cDNA or gDNA that made up the material.

Participants were aged about 18 to 100 years from 20 to 30 US areas. The material sequenced was PBMCs or T cells enriched from blood (not recorded which). V and J are TRBV5-1 and TRBJ2-5; TRBD2 matches 10 bases. The sequence was collected from a woman aged 60-75 years who had recovered from COVID-19. The CDR3 loop reads CASSPTTSGQETQYF. The CDR3 bases are TGCGCCAGCAGCCCGACGACTAGCGGGCAAGAGACCCAGTACTTC.